These 27 T cell receptor beta chains originate from one sample sequenced in a study of cytomegalovirus exposure and HLA in healthy donors. Amplification used 60 Vbeta primers and 13 Jbeta primers. TCRdb's copy holds only in-frame clones and misses some; the assay was immunoSEQ multiplex PCR. Of just over 70,000 clones listed, around two thirds are singletons. The sequenced sample was PBMCs. Receptor source: a human donor in good health.

The V call is TRBV27, the J call TRBJ2-2, with 8 positions matching TRBD2. The CDR3 totals 16 residues. Germline assignment: CDR1 MNHEY and CDR2 SMNVEV (reference sequence). V shed 2 bases, J shed 2 bases, and the junction held 4 bases outside the gene matches. Written as DNA, the CDR3 is TGTGCCAGCAGTTTAAACAGCGGGAGTAACACCGGGGAGCTGTTTTTT. Translated, it gives CASSLNSGSNTGELFF.

The chain couples TRBV7-3 to TRBJ2-1; 9 bases match TRBD1. The CDR3 loop spans 14 amino acids. Per germline, CDR1 SGHTA and CDR2 FQGTGA. Trimming cost V 3 bases and J 7 bases; bases outside gene matches: 4. The CDR3 here is CASSLWDRDNEQFF. For the CDR3, the DNA is TGTGCCAGCAGCTTGTGGGACAGGGATAATGAGCAGTTCTTC. Full variable domain (remainder filled in from reference TRBV7-3 and TRBJ2-1): GAGVSQTPSNKVTEKGKYVELRCDPISGHTALYWYRQSLGQGPEFLIYFQGTGAADDSGLPNDRFFAVRPEGSVSTLKIQRTERGDSAVYLCASSLWDRDNEQFFGPGTRLTVL.

This rearrangement joins TRBV28 to TRBJ2-7; perhaps TRBD1 as D (5 bases). The germline V gene encodes CDR1 MDHEN and CDR2 SYDVKM. V lost 5 bases, J lost 7 bases, and 18 bases lay in between. The CDR3 is 14 amino acids. The CDR3, as DNA: TGTGCCAGCAGTCTCCCCCATGACAGACCAGAGCAGTACTTC. It codes for CASSLPHDRPEQYF.

CDR3 amino acids: CASSLARGLQMNTEAFF. As DNA, the CDR3 is TGCGCCAGCAGCTTGGCCAGGGGGTTACAGATGAACACTGAAGCTTTCTTT. The chain has TRBV5-1 and TRBJ1-1; 7 nucleotides match TRBD1. Germline lookup yields CDR1 SGHRS and CDR2 YFSETQ. Germline trimming cut 0 bases from V and 0 bases from J; bases unmatched to any gene: 8. The CDR3 is made up of 17 amino acids.

The chain joins TRBV5-4 to TRBJ2-7, with D possibly TRBD1 on 5 matching bases. Deletions cut 3 bases from V and 9 bases from J, with 10 bases between. The germline V gene encodes CDR1 SGHNT and CDR2 YYREEE (reference sequence). This CDR3 region has 11 residues. The CDR3 bases are TGTGCCAGCAGCTCGGACAAGGTGCAGTACTTC. Translated: CASSSDKVQYF.

The CDR3 DNA is TGTGCCATCAGTGAGTCAGGGACAACCTGGGATGGCTACACCTTC. This codes for CAISESGTTWDGYTF. The V gene is TRBV10-3, the J gene TRBJ1-2; D possibly corresponds to TRBD1 (6 bases). Trimming stripped 0 bases from V and 6 bases from J, with 14 bases between. This CDR3 is built from 15 residues. Per the germline V gene, CDR1 is ENHRY and CDR2 is SYGVKD.

This clone was found a few times. The rearrangement joins TRBV10-3 to TRBJ2-5, with 10 bases aligning to TRBD1. CDR3 length: 14 amino acids. Trimming at V came to 4 bases and at J to 3 bases, leaving 2 bases not matched to a gene. Germline V gene data show CDR1 as ENHRY and CDR2 as SYGVKD. In DNA form, the CDR3 reads TGTGCCATCAGTGGAGGGACAGGGGAAGAGACCCAGTACTTC. Translated: CAISGGTGEETQYF.

This clone was detected only once. The chain has TRBV5-1 and TRBJ2-1, with 9 bases fitting TRBD2. V shed 4 bases and J 8 bases; nucleotides not matched to a gene: 16. From germline, CDR1 is SGHRS and CDR2 YFSETQ. This CDR3 is 17 amino acids long. The CDR3 bases are TGCGCCAGCAGCCCTAAAAAAGCGGGAGGTACCATCGATGAGCAGTTCTTC. Its translation: CASSPKKAGGTIDEQFF.

A single count supports this clone. Other DNA sequences in this specimen translate into the identical CDR3. The genes are TRBV2 and TRBJ1-2; 7 bases are a match to TRBD1. Per the germline V gene, CDR1 is SNHLY and CDR2 is FYNNEI. V trimming: 8 bases; J trimming: 4 bases; junction bases outside the gene matches: 7. The CDR3 totals 13 residues. CDR3 protein: CASGDRERYGYTF. The DNA of the CDR3 is TGTGCCAGCGGAGACAGGGAGCGCTATGGCTACACCTTC.

V usage is TRBV28 and J usage is TRBJ1-4; 8 positions agree with TRBD1. The CDR3 extends over 13 amino acids. Germline assignment: CDR1 MDHEN and CDR2 SYDVKM. Unmatched junction bases numbered 5, after V lost 7 bases and J lost 7 bases. The CDR3 reads CASTGGGGEKLFF. For the CDR3, the DNA is TGTGCCAGCACAGGGGGCGGGGGTGAAAAACTGTTTTTT.

J is TRBJ2-7 and V is TRBV13, with 9 bases identical to TRBD2. Germline CDR1 is PRHDT and CDR2 is FYEKMQ (reference sequence). The CDR3 sequence is 15 residues long. The V gene end was trimmed by 5 bases and the J gene end by 0 bases; junction bases not matched to a gene: 5. CDR3 sequence (DNA): TGTGCCAGCAGCCCTGGACTAGCGAGCTCCTACGAGCAGTACTTC. It translates to CASSPGLASSYEQYF.

The rearrangement uses TRBV5-1 and TRBJ2-7; the D gene is possibly TRBD2 (6 bases). Germline V gives CDR1 SGHRS, CDR2 YFSETQ. The ends were cut back, 5 bases at V and 7 bases at J, with 13 bases in the middle. This CDR3 is 12 amino acids long. The CDR3 coding sequence is TGCGCCAGCAGAGAAGGAGGGAGGGAGCAGTACTTC. Encoded protein: CASREGGREQYF.

The chain carries TRBV7-8 and TRBJ1-5; a weak D match, TRBD1 (5 bases). This CDR3 is built from 15 residues. V dropped 5 bases and J dropped 7 bases, with 18 bases sitting between them. Germline CDR1 SGHVS, CDR2 FQNEAQ. CDR3 in amino acids: CASSGPGGGLQPQHF. The CDR3 bases are TGTGCCAGCAGCGGACCGGGGGGAGGGCTCCAGCCCCAGCATTTT.

The rearrangement links TRBV12-1 to TRBJ2-5; no DNA check was done on the table's D call, TRBD1. TRBV12-1 is shown as a pseudogene. The CDR3 length is 13 residues. The CDR3 nucleotides read TGTGCCAGCAGCTTTGTAGGGGAAGAGACCCAGTACTTC. Its protein product is CASSFVGEETQYF.

The chain employs TRBV10-3 and TRBJ1-1; 10 bases line up with TRBD1. The V segment lost 2 bases and the J segment 2 bases; nucleotides outside the gene matches: 5. The CDR3 extends over 16 amino acids. Germline CDR1 reads ENHRY; CDR2 reads SYGVKD. CDR3 protein: CAISEAGQGTNTEAFF. Written as DNA, the CDR3 is TGTGCCATCAGTGAGGCGGGACAGGGGACAAACACTGAAGCTTTCTTT.

In this sample, this clone turned up a few times. The gene calls are TRBV19 and TRBJ2-7; D gene ambiguous. The V end was cut by 7 bases, the J end by 3 bases, with 16 bases between. Per the germline V gene, CDR1 is LNHDA and CDR2 is SQIVND (reference sequence). The CDR3 has 14 residues. DNA for the CDR3: TGTGCCAGTACGCTACAGACCCTAAACTACGAGCAGTACTTC. The encoded protein is CASTLQTLNYEQYF.

The chain is built from TRBV28 and TRBJ2-7, with 8 bases matching TRBD1. Per the germline V gene, CDR1 is MDHEN and CDR2 is SYDVKM. The J segment lost 6 bases and the V segment lost 6 bases, leaving 16 bases of the junction unmatched. The CDR3 spans 16 residues. CDR3 coding DNA: TGTGCCAGCAGGACGAGGGGGACAGGCAAATACTCCGAGCAGTACTTC. Translating it yields CASRTRGTGKYSEQYF.

The chain is built from TRBV5-1 and TRBJ1-2; D unclear. The CDR3 covers 14 residues. Trimming took 4 bases from V and 4 from J, leaving 14 bases between them. The V gene's germline CDR1 is SGHRS and CDR2 YFSETQ. The CDR3 sequence is CASSPGGQSYGYTF. In DNA form, the CDR3 reads TGCGCCAGCAGCCCTGGAGGTCAGTCCTATGGCTACACCTTC.

The chain employs TRBV5-4 and TRBJ2-4; 7 bases match TRBD1. The ends lost 4 bases at V and 4 bases at J; junction bases unmatched: 14. Germline V gives CDR1 SGHNT, CDR2 YYREEE (reference sequence). The CDR3 loop spans 17 amino acids. CDR3 in amino acids: CASSPGTVLGVKNIQYF. The CDR3 bases are TGTGCCAGCAGCCCAGGGACAGTTCTCGGGGTTAAAAACATTCAGTACTTC.

The J gene is TRBJ2-2, the V gene TRBV6-5; 9 positions agree with TRBD1. V lost 4 bases and J lost 3; bases outside the gene matches: 6. The CDR3 is 16 amino acids. Germline V gene lookup returns CDR1 MNHEY and CDR2 SVGAGI. The CDR3 coding sequence is TGTGCCAGCAGTTCTCCGGGACAGGGCTACACCGGGGAGCTGTTTTTT. Protein product: CASSSPGQGYTGELFF.

The genes are TRBV30 and TRBJ1-6, with TRBD1 matching 9 bases. The germline V gene has CDR1 GTSNPN and CDR2 SVGIG (reference sequence). J lost 5 bases, V lost 4 bases, and 18 bases had no gene match. The CDR3 is 19 amino acids. In nucleotides, the CDR3 is TGTGCCTGGAATTTGGGGACAGGGACCCGTCGCGCTAATAATTCACCCCTCCACTTT. Protein: CAWNLGTGTRRANNSPLHF.

The chain has TRBV27 and TRBJ2-7; D perhaps matches TRBD1 (5 bases). V dropped 1 base and J dropped 0 bases, with 10 bases sitting between them. The length of the CDR3 is 15 residues. Germline lookup yields CDR1 MNHEY and CDR2 SMNVEV (reference sequence). The CDR3 sequence is CASSLYGASSYEQYF. The CDR3, as DNA: TGTGCCAGCAGTTTATATGGGGCCAGCTCCTACGAGCAGTACTTC.

This rearrangement joins TRBV6-5 to TRBJ2-1, with a weak D call TRBD2 (6 bases). The CDR3 is 13 amino acids. Germline loops: CDR1 MNHEY, CDR2 SVGAGI. V was shortened by 7 bases and J by 3 bases, with 10 bases between the two germline ends. For the CDR3, the DNA is TGTGCCAGCACCCCGGGACTCTACAATGAGCAGTTCTTC. This translates into CASTPGLYNEQFF.

The V call is TRBV10-1, the J call TRBJ2-5; D possibly corresponds to TRBD1 (5 bases). V was cut by 7 bases and J by 3 bases, with 21 bases left in between. The CDR3 contains 16 residues. Germline CDR1 reads WNHNN; CDR2 reads SYGVQD (reference sequence). The chain's CDR3 is CASTQNARDREETQYF. CDR3 nucleotide sequence: TGCGCCAGCACTCAAAACGCTCGCGACAGAGAAGAGACCCAGTACTTC.

The rearrangement joins TRBV28 to TRBJ2-5; TRBD2 aligns across 11 bases. Germline-derived CDR1 and CDR2 are MDHEN and SYDVKM. Losses at the gene ends were 2 bases for V and 1 base for J; bases not matched to a gene: 3. This CDR3 region has 16 residues. CDR3 nucleotides: TGTGCCAGCAGTTTAGTAGCGGGAGGGGTCCAAGAGACCCAGTACTTC. Its translation: CASSLVAGGVQETQYF.

This rearrangement joins TRBV28 to TRBJ2-1; D is possibly TRBD1 (5 bases). This CDR3 region has 16 residues. CDR1 and CDR2 from the germline V gene are MDHEN and SYDVKM. Trimming took 2 bases from V and 6 from J, leaving 17 bases between them. Here the CDR3 reads CASSLNGQGIRNEQFF. In DNA, the CDR3 is TGTGCCAGCAGTTTAAATGGCCAGGGAATTCGCAATGAGCAGTTCTTC.

The chain couples TRBV18 to TRBJ1-1; no reliable D call. V lost 6 bases to trimming and J lost 1 base, with 15 bases between them. The germline CDR1 and CDR2 sequences are KGHSH and LQKENI. The CDR3 spans 15 residues. CDR3 nucleotide sequence: TGTGCCAGCTCCCGGGATTCTGACCCGAACACTGAAGCTTTCTTT. Translating it yields CASSRDSDPNTEAFF. Full variable domain (remainder filled in from reference TRBV18 and TRBJ1-1): NAGVMQNPRHLVRRRGQEARLRCSPMKGHSHVYWYRQLPEEGLKFMVYLQKENIIDESGMPKERFSAEFPKEGPSILRIQQVVRGDSAAYFCASSRDSDPNTEAFFGQGTRLTVV.